Presented here are 11 T cell receptor beta chains from one specimen sequenced in a study of cytomegalovirus exposure and HLA in healthy donors. PCR employed 60 Vbeta and 13 Jbeta primers. Clones were read by immunoSEQ multiplex PCR, and TCRdb kept only the in-frame ones, dropping some. The repertoire includes about 140,000 clones, roughly 80% of them detected once, and about 4.3% sits in the top ten. The material sequenced was PBMCs. These receptors all come from a man aged 35 to 55 in good health and CMV-seronegative.

V and J are TRBV6-1 and TRBJ1-5; TRBD1 agrees at 8 bases. With 6 bases clipped from V and 5 bases from J, the junction kept 9 bases outside the gene matches. Germline V gene lookup returns CDR1 MNHNS and CDR2 SASEGT. This CDR3 contains 15 residues. Here the CDR3 DNA reads TGTGCCAGCAGCCAAATCCAGGGGGCGGATCAGCCCCAGCATTTT. It codes for CASSQIQGADQPQHF.

The chain joins TRBV6-6 to TRBJ2-3, with 11 bases lining up with TRBD1. Germline V lookup: CDR1 MNHNY, CDR2 SVGAGI (reference sequence). Trimming removed 5 bases from V and 3 bases from J; junction bases left unmatched: 7. This CDR3 comprises 16 residues. The CDR3 protein is CASSPRDRGGTDTQYF. The CDR3 bases are TGTGCCAGCAGTCCCCGGGACAGGGGGGGTACAGATACGCAGTATTTT.

CDR3 protein: CASSFEDRPYGYTF. CDR3 in DNA: TGTGCCAGCAGTTTTGAGGACAGGCCCTATGGCTACACCTTC. V is TRBV28 and J is TRBJ1-2, with 7 bases that match TRBD1. Losses at the gene ends were 3 bases for V and 4 bases for J; bases not matched to a gene: 5. The CDR3 totals 14 residues. Germline V gene data show CDR1 as MDHEN and CDR2 as SYDVKM.

This clone was detected ten times or more. J is TRBJ1-5 and V is TRBV10-3; D remains unclear. Trimming took off 9 bases at V and 1 base at J, with 16 bases between the two ends. Germline values: CDR1 ENHRY, CDR2 SYGVKD. The length of the CDR3 is 15 residues. CDR3: CAIKSAVGSNQPQHF. The CDR3 bases are TGTGCCATTAAAAGCGCGGTCGGGAGCAATCAGCCCCAGCATTTT.

The chain carries TRBV7-2 and TRBJ1-5; D is uncertain. Trimming pared 6 bases from V and 0 bases from J, leaving 9 bases between. Per germline, CDR1 SGHTA and CDR2 FQGNSA. The length of the CDR3 is 14 residues. This CDR3 is CASRLPYSNQPQHF. The CDR3 region has the DNA TGTGCCAGCAGGCTGCCCTATAGCAATCAGCCCCAGCATTTT.

J is TRBJ1-5 and V is TRBV13; D gene unclear. V was clipped by 5 bases and J by 2 bases, with 10 bases between them. The germline CDR1 and CDR2 sequences are PRHDT and FYEKMQ (reference sequence). There are 14 residues in the CDR3. The CDR3 here is CASSRRNGNQPQHF. The CDR3 region has the DNA TGTGCCAGCAGCCGGCGGAATGGCAATCAGCCCCAGCATTTT. Complete variable domain (other parts from reference TRBV13 and TRBJ1-5): AAGVIQSPRHLIKEKRETATLKCYPIPRHDTVYWYQQGPGQDPQFLISFYEKMQSDKGSIPDRFSAQQFSDYHSELNMSSLELGDSALYFCASSRRNGNQPQHFGDGTRLSIL.

The chain combines TRBV5-4 with TRBJ2-2, with D possibly matching TRBD1 (5 bases). V was cut by 0 bases and J by 7 bases, with 10 bases left in between. The germline CDR1 and CDR2 sequences are SGHNT and YYREEE (reference sequence). The CDR3 is 14 amino acids. CDR3 protein: CASSLEGSVGELFF. The DNA for the CDR3 is TGTGCCAGCAGCTTGGAGGGGTCGGTCGGGGAGCTGTTTTTT.

V and J are TRBV12-5 and TRBJ2-1, with D unresolved. This CDR3 is 11 amino acids long. Between the trimmed V and J ends, which lost 5 bases and 12 bases, there was a span of 11 bases. CDR1 is LGHNT, CDR2 FRNRAP, per germline. CDR3 region: CASGASGTQFF. CDR3 bases: TGTGCTAGTGGTGCGTCAGGAACGCAGTTCTTC.

The chain links TRBV7-2 to TRBJ1-4; no clear D gene. The CDR3 is made up of 14 amino acids. Trimming removed 2 bases from V and 1 base from J, with 5 bases in between. The germline V gene encodes CDR1 SGHTA and CDR2 FQGNSA. The CDR3 DNA sequence: TGTGCCAGCAGCTTATACGGAACTAATGAAAAACTGTTTTTT. This translates into CASSLYGTNEKLFF.

The chain links TRBV5-1 to TRBJ1-4, with a weak D call TRBD1 (6 bases). The CDR3 is 15 amino acids. Germline V gene sequence: CDR1 SGHRS, CDR2 YFSETQ. Trimming removed 4 bases at V and 3 bases at J, with 13 bases between. CDR3 sequence reads: CASSHQQGPNEKLFF. DNA of the CDR3: TGCGCCAGCAGCCATCAACAGGGCCCTAATGAAAAACTGTTTTTT.

CDR3 DNA sequence: TGTGCCAGCAGCCGGGACAGGGCATCTAACGAGCAGTACTTC. Its translation: CASSRDRASNEQYF. The J gene is TRBJ2-7, the V gene TRBV7-2; 9 bases are shared with TRBD1. V lost 5 bases, J lost 5 bases, and 7 bases stayed unmatched. Germline loops: CDR1 SGHTA, CDR2 FQGNSA. The CDR3 is 14 amino acids.